Presented here are 3 T cell receptor beta chains from one specimen sequenced in a study of shared clonotypes between healthy human individuals. Repertoires were generated with immunoSEQ multiplex PCR, while TCRdb's copy carries only in-frame clones and drops some. The profile shows approximately 710,000 clones, about 92% of them singletons. Input material: memory CD8+ T cells from PBMCs. Stated subset: CD45RO+ cells pooled with CCR7-negative TemRA cells. Receptors originate from a man between 18 and 35 years old in good health. Some clones in this sample may be carry-over from other donors' samples.

This clone was picked up one time. This CDR3 is CASSLDTAEAFF. DNA of the CDR3: TGTGCCAGCAGCTTAGATACAGCTGAAGCTTTCTTT. The V call is TRBV7-2, the J call TRBJ1-1; D is undetermined. Germline lookup yields CDR1 SGHTA and CDR2 FQGNSA. There are 12 residues in the CDR3. Trimming pared 1 base from V and 6 bases from J, leaving 6 bases between. Full variable domain (missing parts from reference TRBV7-2 and TRBJ1-1): GAGVSQSPSNKVTEKGKDVELRCDPISGHTALYWYRQSLGQGLEFLIYFQGNSAPDKSGLPSDRFSAERTGGSVSTLTIQRTQQEDSAVYLCASSLDTAEAFFGQGTRLTVV.

This chain connects TRBV7-9 to TRBJ2-1; D gene uncertain. Trimming cost V 5 bases and J 8 bases, with 19 bases left between them. This CDR3 comprises 15 residues. Germline CDR1 reads SEHNR; CDR2 reads FQNEAQ (reference sequence). CDR3 loop: CASSPTAVLGDEQFF. The DNA of the CDR3 is TGTGCCAGCAGCCCCACGGCCGTATTAGGCGATGAGCAGTTCTTC.

This chain links TRBV29-1 with TRBJ2-1; no definite D call. The germline CDR1 and CDR2 sequences are SQVTM and ANQGSEA. The CDR3 covers 10 residues. Trimming removed 7 bases from V and 7 bases from J, with 8 bases in between. The CDR3 spells CSGDRNEQFF. The CDR3 DNA is TGCAGCGGCGATCGGAATGAGCAGTTCTTC.